A selection of T cell receptor beta chains follows, all from one sample in a study of blood T cell repertoires in COVID-19. Using immunoSEQ multiplex PCR, the repertoire was profiled, and TCRdb retains in-frame clones only, with some absent. Altogether 100,000 to 150,000 clones are present, 84% being singletons, with the ten largest covering about 1.5%. Sample: peripheral blood. The receptors come from a man aged 55 to 70 with acute or convalescent COVID-19. Each CDR3 is given with its conserved first and last residue.

V	J	CDR3
TRBV6-2/TRBV6-3	TRBJ1-6	CASSHQQEPLHF
TRBV30	TRBJ2-2	CAWSGLAGTNTGELFF
TRBV6-5	TRBJ2-7	CASSYRTGGYEQYF
TRBV9	TRBJ1-1	CASSGIRDRGDEAFF
TRBV13	TRBJ1-3	CASSRLNTIYF
TRBV5-1	TRBJ2-5	CASSLGGGQPGLAQETQYF
TRBV5-1	TRBJ1-1	CASSLEPMNTEAFF
TRBV25-1	TRBJ1-1	CASSELMGQNTEAFF
TRBV19	TRBJ2-1	CASSLARYNEQFF
TRBV7-3	TRBJ2-5	CASSSRRQETQYF
TRBV5-1	TRBJ2-1	CASSLAPSGGAPWNEQFF
TRBV19	TRBJ1-1	CASTDRGLNTEAFF
TRBV11-2	TRBJ1-4	CASSPGTGWELFF
TRBV7-3	TRBJ2-7	CASSPVHGYEQYF
TRBV9	TRBJ1-6	CASSGDRGFNSPLHF
TRBV5-1	TRBJ2-7	CASSLTVSYEQYF
TRBV11-2	TRBJ2-1	CASSLVDGQGFNEQFF
TRBV6-5	TRBJ1-4	CASSPRGTVSEKLFF
TRBV27	TRBJ2-7	CASSLSTGTYEQYF
TRBV9	TRBJ1-2	CASSVEGAGVYGYTF
TRBV5-1	TRBJ2-2	CASSRVQTDLNTGELFF
TRBV24-1	TRBJ2-1	CATSDMTLAGYNEQFF
TRBV7-2	TRBJ2-3	CASSLAHQTDTQYF
TRBV27	TRBJ1-2	CASSWQVGYTF
TRBV5-1	TRBJ2-2	CASSFGLITGELFF
TRBV6-1	TRBJ2-2	CASSELAGDTGELFF
TRBV11-2	TRBJ2-7	CASSRTYEQYF
TRBV29-1	TRBJ2-5	CSVRPPDRGWRETQYF
TRBV9	TRBJ1-1	CASSVAENMNTEAFF
TRBV6-4	TRBJ2-7	CATGGISYEQYF
TRBV3-1/TRBV3-2	TRBJ2-2	CASSQGGDTGELFF
TRBV11-3	TRBJ2-3	CASSLGDSGGPASTDTQYF
TRBV19	TRBJ1-3	CASSFGGFGNTIYF
TRBV15	TRBJ2-1	CATSREGRGRAVYEQFF
TRBV9	TRBJ2-2	CASSSPGLAGVRELFF
TRBV28	TRBJ2-7	CAINRGTGRYEQYF
TRBV18	TRBJ2-1	CASSPPSGGAHREQFF
TRBV5-1	TRBJ1-3	CASSLPGQTGNTIYF
TRBV5-4	TRBJ1-2	CASSYYRGRSYGYTF
TRBV5-6	TRBJ2-1	CASRMMGGGEKQFF
TRBV6-2/TRBV6-3	TRBJ1-2	CASSTGPAGTF
TRBV3-1/TRBV3-2	TRBJ2-1	CASSQAASGVHEQFF
TRBV6-5	TRBJ1-1	CASKGRREAFF
TRBV5-4	TRBJ1-1	CASSFGAGGTEAFF
TRBV28	TRBJ1-1	CASSPSGGRTEAFF
TRBV7-8	TRBJ2-3	CAVDREGTDTQYF
TRBV9	TRBJ2-1	CASSVNPYNEQFF
TRBV3-1/TRBV3-2	TRBJ2-7	CASSPPLSGRAGIDEQYF
TRBV6-5	TRBJ1-5	CASSYLGVTQPQHF
TRBV5-6	TRBJ2-1	CASSFLDRGLKNEQFF
TRBV7-8	TRBJ2-2	CASSTVAGHTGELFF
TRBV12-3/TRBV12-4	TRBJ1-1	CASSGLGGSEAFF
TRBV10-3	TRBJ1-2	CAIRDNYYTF
TRBV5-1	TRBJ1-1	CASSLLGSRSTEAFF
TRBV18	TRBJ1-5	CASSQSGSNQPQHF
TRBV7-9	TRBJ1-4	CASSLRTPMEGNEKLFF
TRBV2	TRBJ2-2	CASSGGLNTGELFF
TRBV6-5	TRBJ1-4	CASSSTGDEKLFF
TRBV6-4	TRBJ1-1	CASSEADGNTEAFF